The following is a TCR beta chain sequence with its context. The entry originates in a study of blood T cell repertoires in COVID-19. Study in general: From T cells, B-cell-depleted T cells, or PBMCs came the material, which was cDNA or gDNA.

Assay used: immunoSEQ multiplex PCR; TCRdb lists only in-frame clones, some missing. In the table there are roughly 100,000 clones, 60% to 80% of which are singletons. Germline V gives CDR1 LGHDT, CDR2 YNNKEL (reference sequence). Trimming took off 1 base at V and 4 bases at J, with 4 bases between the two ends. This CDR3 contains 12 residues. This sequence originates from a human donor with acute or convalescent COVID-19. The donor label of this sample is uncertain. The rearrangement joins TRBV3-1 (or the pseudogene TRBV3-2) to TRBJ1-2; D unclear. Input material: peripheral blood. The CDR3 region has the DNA TGTGCCAGCAGCCAAGGGGCCTATGGCTACACCTTC. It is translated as CASSQGAYGYTF.